This T cell receptor (beta chain) was recovered during a study of beta chain features in type 1 diabetes. Overall study findings and caveats: Comparison showed that naive, central memory and Treg TCRB repertoires appeared more similar among patients than among healthy donors. For TCRB rearrangement, an influence of HLA type remained unresolved here.

To note about this clone: The target antigen is unknown.

Every sorted population was more than 95% pure. The whole isolated RNA underwent reverse transcription, so sequencing captured expressed TCRB transcripts. Data came from immunoSEQ multiplex PCR; TCRdb stores just in-frame clones and leaves some out. The profile covers 400,000 to 450,000 clones, with about 14% appearing a single time and roughly 0.038% taken by the ten largest. The V segment lost 5 bases and the J segment 3 bases; nucleotides outside the gene matches: 15. The CDR3 sequence is 17 residues long. The V gene's germline CDR1 is GTSNPN and CDR2 SVGIG (reference sequence). The clonotype was recovered from a man aged 25-40 years in good health. The rearrangement joins TRBV30 to TRBJ2-1, with 8 bases lining up with TRBD1. Sequenced input: naive CD4+ T cells from blood. In DNA, the CDR3 is TGTGCCTGGGACAGGGGACCCGGAGCGAGCTACTACAATGAGCAGTTCTTC. This gives the protein CAWDRGPGASYYNEQFF.